A selection of T cell receptor beta chains follows, all from one sample in a study of cytomegalovirus exposure and HLA in healthy donors. Method: immunoSEQ multiplex PCR; TCRdb's copy keeps in-frame clones and lacks some. Found here are about 160,000 clones, roughly 84% of them singletons; the top ten hold 1% to 1.5%. Sequences were obtained from PBMCs. These receptors were collected from a boy aged 2-9 years in good health and CMV-seronegative. CDR3s include the opening cysteine and the closing phenylalanine or tryptophan. D genes are given only for firm matches. Expanded clones are given a class, and other clones once, few, many or no size at all.

d_call: .
j_call: TRBJ2-5
v_call: TRBV14
clone_size: .
cdr3_aa: CASSLRLMSTRETQYF
cdr3_nt: TGTGCCAGCAGCCTCAGACTCATGAGTACCCGAGAGACCCAGTACTTC

d_call: TRBD1
j_call: TRBJ1-1
v_call: TRBV7-9
clone_size: few
cdr3_aa: CASSPRTGGDGTEAFF
cdr3_nt: TGTGCCAGCAGCCCCAGAACAGGGGGCGACGGCACTGAAGCTTTCTTT

d_call: .
j_call: TRBJ1-4
v_call: TRBV30
clone_size: .
cdr3_aa: CAWSDTGGSREKLFF
cdr3_nt: TGTGCCTGGAGTGATACGGGGGGGTCGAGAGAAAAACTGTTTTTT

d_call: .
j_call: TRBJ2-5
v_call: TRBV9
clone_size: .
cdr3_aa: CASSDSVQETQYF
cdr3_nt: TGTGCCAGCAGCGATAGCGTTCAAGAGACCCAGTACTTC

d_call: .
j_call: TRBJ1-4
v_call: TRBV9
clone_size: .
cdr3_aa: CASSVGEERDNEKLFF
cdr3_nt: TGTGCCAGCAGCGTAGGGGAGGAAAGGGATAATGAAAAACTGTTTTTT

d_call: TRBD1
j_call: TRBJ1-2
v_call: TRBV9
clone_size: .
cdr3_aa: CASSESGGGFWGYTF
cdr3_nt: TGTGCCAGCAGCGAATCAGGGGGTGGATTTTGGGGCTACACCTTC

d_call: .
j_call: TRBJ2-2
v_call: TRBV30
clone_size: few
cdr3_aa: CAQPKGRSNTGELFF
cdr3_nt: TGTGCCCAACCAAAGGGGAGGAGTAACACCGGGGAGCTGTTTTTT

d_call: TRBD2
j_call: TRBJ2-5
v_call: TRBV9
clone_size: .
cdr3_aa: CASSVGGLESETQYF
cdr3_nt: TGTGCCAGCAGCGTCGGGGGACTAGAGTCAGAGACCCAGTACTTC

d_call: .
j_call: TRBJ1-2
v_call: TRBV25-1
clone_size: .
cdr3_aa: CASSESDGYTF
cdr3_nt: TGTGCCAGCAGTGAATCGGATGGCTACACCTTC

d_call: .
j_call: TRBJ2-1
v_call: TRBV19
clone_size: .
cdr3_aa: CASSISLAGEQFF
cdr3_nt: TGTGCCAGTAGTATTAGTCTAGCCGGTGAGCAGTTCTTC

d_call: .
j_call: TRBJ1-2
v_call: TRBV10-2
clone_size: once
cdr3_aa: CASTAGNGYTF
cdr3_nt: TGCGCCAGCACAGCAGGGAATGGCTACACCTTC

d_call: .
j_call: TRBJ1-2
v_call: TRBV6-1
clone_size: .
cdr3_aa: CASSHFPILSYGYTF
cdr3_nt: TGTGCCAGCAGCCATTTCCCTATACTGAGCTATGGCTACACCTTC

d_call: TRBD2
j_call: TRBJ2-7
v_call: TRBV7-2
clone_size: .
cdr3_aa: CASSFLSLAGVTPYEQYF
cdr3_nt: TGTGCCAGCAGCTTTTTAAGCCTAGCGGGAGTCACCCCCTACGAGCAGTACTTC

d_call: .
j_call: TRBJ1-4
v_call: TRBV5-6
clone_size: few
cdr3_aa: CASSSGMSGTGREKLFF
cdr3_nt: TGTGCCAGCAGCTCAGGAATGAGCGGGACCGGACGTGAAAAACTGTTTTTT

d_call: .
j_call: TRBJ1-2
v_call: TRBV4-2
clone_size: .
cdr3_aa: CASSQEKGNYGYTF
cdr3_nt: TGTGCCAGCAGCCAAGAAAAGGGGAACTATGGCTACACCTTC

d_call: TRBD1
j_call: TRBJ1-1
v_call: TRBV7-9
clone_size: .
cdr3_aa: CASSPGQGTSHEAFF
cdr3_nt: TGTGCCAGCAGCCCCGGACAGGGGACTTCCCATGAAGCTTTCTTT

d_call: .
j_call: TRBJ2-7
v_call: TRBV2
clone_size: .
cdr3_aa: CASSEMAGSSYEQYF
cdr3_nt: TGTGCCAGCAGTGAAATGGCGGGAAGCTCCTACGAGCAGTACTTC

d_call: .
j_call: TRBJ2-1
v_call: TRBV9
clone_size: .
cdr3_aa: CASSVAQQTYNEQFF
cdr3_nt: TGTGCCAGCAGCGTAGCACAGCAAACCTACAATGAGCAGTTCTTC

d_call: TRBD2
j_call: TRBJ2-1
v_call: TRBV19
clone_size: few
cdr3_aa: CASSVGTSGRDEQFF
cdr3_nt: TGTGCCAGTAGTGTCGGGACTAGCGGGAGGGATGAGCAGTTCTTC

d_call: .
j_call: TRBJ2-1
v_call: TRBV6-1
clone_size: once
cdr3_aa: CASSVNRDEQFF
cdr3_nt: TGTGCCAGCAGTGTCAATCGCGATGAGCAGTTCTTC

d_call: .
j_call: TRBJ1-2
v_call: TRBV19
clone_size: .
cdr3_aa: CASSPGVNYGYTF
cdr3_nt: TGTGCCAGTAGCCCGGGAGTGAACTATGGCTACACCTTC

d_call: TRBD2
j_call: TRBJ2-7
v_call: TRBV4-1
clone_size: .
cdr3_aa: CASSRLAYYEQYF
cdr3_nt: TGCGCCAGCAGCCGACTAGCGTACTACGAGCAGTACTTC

d_call: .
j_call: TRBJ1-2
v_call: TRBV2
clone_size: .
cdr3_aa: CASSGTGGYTF
cdr3_nt: TGTGCCAGCAGTGGCACAGGGGGCTACACCTTC

d_call: .
j_call: TRBJ1-1
v_call: TRBV5-1
clone_size: few
cdr3_aa: CASSVVVDSPEAFF
cdr3_nt: TGCGCCAGCAGCGTGGTTGTCGACAGCCCTGAAGCTTTCTTT

d_call: TRBD1
j_call: TRBJ1-1
v_call: TRBV5-1
clone_size: .
cdr3_aa: CASSWFDRDSSEAFF
cdr3_nt: TGCGCCAGCAGCTGGTTTGACAGGGACTCCTCAGAAGCTTTCTTT